The following is a T cell receptor beta chain sequence with its context. Its matching antigen is unknown. The data originate from a study of shared clonotypes between healthy human individuals. Findings and limits, study-wide: Clonotypes shared by all four donors outscored non-shared clonotypes in generation probability. Roughly 5% of naive CD4 clonotypes were shared across a few donors.

CDR3 length equals 16 residues. Germline trimming cut 5 bases from V and 7 bases from J; bases unmatched to any gene: 12. Germline V gene lookup returns CDR1 SEHNR and CDR2 FQNEAQ (reference sequence). Once extracted for a subset, genomic DNA was divided evenly among several immunoSEQ plates. The table came from immunoSEQ multiplex PCR; TCRdb's copy has only in-frame clones and leaves some out. The table has about 2 million clones, just under 95% seen once. Naive CD8 cells were CD45RO-negative, positively selected for CCR7, excluding terminally differentiated effector memory CD45RA+ cells. Sequencing was performed on naive CD8+ T cells sorted from blood. The source is a man between 18 and 35 years old in good health. V is TRBV7-9 and J is TRBJ2-1; 9 bases line up with TRBD2. CDR3 DNA: TGTGCCAGCAGCCCGGAAGTGGCGGGGGGGTGGAATGAGCAGTTCTTC. It encodes CASSPEVAGGWNEQFF.